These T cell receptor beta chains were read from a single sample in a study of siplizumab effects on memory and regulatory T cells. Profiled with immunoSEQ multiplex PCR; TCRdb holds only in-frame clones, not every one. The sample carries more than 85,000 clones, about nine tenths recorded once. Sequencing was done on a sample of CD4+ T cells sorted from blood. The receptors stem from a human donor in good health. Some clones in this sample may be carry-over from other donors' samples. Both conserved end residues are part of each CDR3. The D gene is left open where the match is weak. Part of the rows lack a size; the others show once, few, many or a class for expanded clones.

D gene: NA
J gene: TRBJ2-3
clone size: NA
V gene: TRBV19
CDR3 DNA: TGTGCCAGTAGTCCCAGCGCCGCCGTAGGAACAGATACGCAGTATTTT
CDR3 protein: CASSPSAAVGTDTQYF

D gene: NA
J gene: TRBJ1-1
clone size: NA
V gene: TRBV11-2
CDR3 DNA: TGTGCCAGCAGCTTAGAAGAGGGGAACACTGAAGCTTTCTTT
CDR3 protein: CASSLEEGNTEAFF

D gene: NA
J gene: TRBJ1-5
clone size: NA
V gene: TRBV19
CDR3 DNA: TGTGCCAGTACCACAGGAGCCCGGGGCCAGTACCAGCCCCAGCATTTT
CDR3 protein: CASTTGARGQYQPQHF

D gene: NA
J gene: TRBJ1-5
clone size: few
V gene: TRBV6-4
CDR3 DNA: TGTGCCAGCAGTAACTGGCAGGCCTATGGCAATCAGCCCCAGCATTTT
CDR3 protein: CASSNWQAYGNQPQHF

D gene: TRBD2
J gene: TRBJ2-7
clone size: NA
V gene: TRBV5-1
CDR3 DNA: TGCGCCAGCAGCTCAACTAGCGGGAGCTCCTACGAGCAGTACTTC
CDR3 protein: CASSSTSGSSYEQYF

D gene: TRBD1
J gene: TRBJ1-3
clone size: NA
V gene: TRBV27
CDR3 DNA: TGTGCCAGCAGTAAGAGGACAGGGGCTGGAAACACCATATATTTT
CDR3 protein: CASSKRTGAGNTIYF

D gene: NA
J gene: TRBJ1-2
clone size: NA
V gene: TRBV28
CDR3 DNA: TGTGCCAGCAGTTTATCTGGAGGGAGCTATGGCTACACCTTC
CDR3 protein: CASSLSGGSYGYTF

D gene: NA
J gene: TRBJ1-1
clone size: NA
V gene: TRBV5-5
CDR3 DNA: TGTGCCAGCAGCTTGTCGGCAAACACTGAAGCTTTCTTT
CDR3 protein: CASSLSANTEAFF

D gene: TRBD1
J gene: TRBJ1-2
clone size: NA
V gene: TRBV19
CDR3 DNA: TGTGCCAGTAGTGCCCTCGGACAGGGAGGTGGCTACACCTTC
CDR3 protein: CASSALGQGGGYTF

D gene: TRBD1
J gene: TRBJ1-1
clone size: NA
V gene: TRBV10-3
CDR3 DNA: TGTGCCATCGGCGACAGGGGGCTCACTGAAGCTTTCTTT
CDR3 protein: CAIGDRGLTEAFF

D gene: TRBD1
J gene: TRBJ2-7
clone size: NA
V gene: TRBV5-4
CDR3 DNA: TGTGCCAGCAGCTCATGGACAGGCCCCGAGCAGTACTTC
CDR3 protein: CASSSWTGPEQYF

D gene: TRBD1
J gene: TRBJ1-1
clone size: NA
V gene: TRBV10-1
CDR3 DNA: TGCGCCAGCAGCGAAAACCGGGACAGAACCATGAACACTGAAGCTTTCTTT
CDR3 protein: CASSENRDRTMNTEAFF

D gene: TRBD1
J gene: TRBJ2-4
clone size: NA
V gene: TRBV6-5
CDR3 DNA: TGTGCCAGCAGCCAGGACAGGGTAAAGAACATTCAGTACTTC
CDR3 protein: CASSQDRVKNIQYF

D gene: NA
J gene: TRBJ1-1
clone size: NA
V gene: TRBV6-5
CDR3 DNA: TGTGCCAGCAGTTACTCCCGTGTGAACACTGAAGCTTTCTTT
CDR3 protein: CASSYSRVNTEAFF

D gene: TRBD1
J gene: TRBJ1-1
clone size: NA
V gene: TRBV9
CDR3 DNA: TGTGCCAGCAGCCCCTCAGGGGGGACTGAAGCTTTCTTT
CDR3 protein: CASSPSGGTEAFF

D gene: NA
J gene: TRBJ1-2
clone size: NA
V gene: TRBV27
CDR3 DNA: TGTGCCAGCAGTTTCAATCCACTTAACTATGGCTACACCTTC
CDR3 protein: CASSFNPLNYGYTF

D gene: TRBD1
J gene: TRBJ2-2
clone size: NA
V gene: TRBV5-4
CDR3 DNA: TGTGCCAGCAGCATACAAAAGGACAGGGTCGGCACCGGGGAGCTGTTTTTT
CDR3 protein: CASSIQKDRVGTGELFF

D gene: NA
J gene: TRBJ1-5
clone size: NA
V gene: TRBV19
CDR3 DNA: TGTGCCAGTAGTATAGATCGTGGGGGGGATCTTGGCAATCAGCCCCAGCATTTT
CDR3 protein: CASSIDRGGDLGNQPQHF

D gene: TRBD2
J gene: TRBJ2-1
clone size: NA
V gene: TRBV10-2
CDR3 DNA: TGCGCCAGCAGAAGGACTAGCGGGGATTACAATGAGCAGTTCTTC
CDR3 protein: CASRRTSGDYNEQFF

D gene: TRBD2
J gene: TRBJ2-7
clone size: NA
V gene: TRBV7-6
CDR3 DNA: TGTGCCAGCAGCCCACCCGGGCTAGCGGGAGTCCCCTACGAGCAGTACTTC
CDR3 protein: CASSPPGLAGVPYEQYF

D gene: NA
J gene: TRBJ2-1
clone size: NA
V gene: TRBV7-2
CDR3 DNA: TGTGCCAGCAGCCATCCCCCCAGGGCCGGGGGTGTTGAGCAGTTCTTC
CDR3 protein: CASSHPPRAGGVEQFF

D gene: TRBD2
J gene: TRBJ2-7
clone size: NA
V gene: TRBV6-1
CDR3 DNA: TGTGCCAGCAGTGAAGGGGGGCGGGCCAGCGGGAGGTACGAGCAGTACTTC
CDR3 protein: CASSEGGRASGRYEQYF

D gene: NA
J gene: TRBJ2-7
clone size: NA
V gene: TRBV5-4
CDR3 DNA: TGTGCCAGCAGCTTGGAAGGGCGCTCCTACGAGCAGTACTTC
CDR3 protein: CASSLEGRSYEQYF

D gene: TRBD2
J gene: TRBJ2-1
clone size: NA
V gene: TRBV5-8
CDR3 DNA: TGTGCCAGCAGGTCTCTAGCGGAGACCTACAATGAGCAGTTCTTC
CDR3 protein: CASRSLAETYNEQFF

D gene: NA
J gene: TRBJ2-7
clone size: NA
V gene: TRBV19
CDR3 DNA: TGTGCCAGTAGTATGGATTATGGGGGATTAAGTCGCGAGCAGTACTTC
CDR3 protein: CASSMDYGGLSREQYF

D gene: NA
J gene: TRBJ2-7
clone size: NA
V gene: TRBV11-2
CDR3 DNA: TGTGCCAGCAGCTCCGCCTACGAGCAGTACTTC
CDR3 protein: CASSSAYEQYF

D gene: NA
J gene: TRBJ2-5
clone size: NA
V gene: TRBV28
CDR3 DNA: TGTGCCAGCAGAGAAACTCAGGGGACCCAGTACTTC
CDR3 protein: CASRETQGTQYF

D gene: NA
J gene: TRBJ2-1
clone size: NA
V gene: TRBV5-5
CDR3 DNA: TGTGCCAGCAACTTTGGCTCCTACAATGAGCAGTTCTTC
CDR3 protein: CASNFGSYNEQFF

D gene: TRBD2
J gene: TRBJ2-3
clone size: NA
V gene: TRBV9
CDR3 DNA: TGTGCCAGCAGCCCAGCGGGAAGCACAGATACGCAGTATTTT
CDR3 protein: CASSPAGSTDTQYF

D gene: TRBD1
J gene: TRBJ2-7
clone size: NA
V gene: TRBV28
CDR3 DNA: TGTGCCAGCAGTTTTAGTCGTTGGGGACAGCCTTCCTACGAGCAGTACTTC
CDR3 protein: CASSFSRWGQPSYEQYF

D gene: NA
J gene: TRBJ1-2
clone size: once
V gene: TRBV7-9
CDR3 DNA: TGTGCCAGCACCATGGACAGCCCGAAGAGTGGCTACACCTTC
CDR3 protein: CASTMDSPKSGYTF

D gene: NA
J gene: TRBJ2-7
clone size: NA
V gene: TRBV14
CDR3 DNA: TGTGCCAGCAGCCAAGAATTCCCGGACTACGAGCAGTACTTC
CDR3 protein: CASSQEFPDYEQYF

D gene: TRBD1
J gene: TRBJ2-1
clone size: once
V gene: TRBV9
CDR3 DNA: TGTGCCAGCAGCCACGGACAGGGCGATGAGCAGTTCTTC
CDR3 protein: CASSHGQGDEQFF

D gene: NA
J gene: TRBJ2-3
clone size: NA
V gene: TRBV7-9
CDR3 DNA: TGTGCCAGCAGCTTTTCGGGGGCTACGCAGTATTTT
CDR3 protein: CASSFSGATQYF

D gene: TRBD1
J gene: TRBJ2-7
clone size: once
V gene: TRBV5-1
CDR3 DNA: TGCGCCAGCAGCTCCGGGACAGGGTCCTACGAGCAGTACTTC
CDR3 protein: CASSSGTGSYEQYF

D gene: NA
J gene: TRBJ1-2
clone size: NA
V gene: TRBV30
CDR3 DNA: TGTGCCTGGACAATCCAGAACAGTATTGGCTACACCTTC
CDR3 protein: CAWTIQNSIGYTF

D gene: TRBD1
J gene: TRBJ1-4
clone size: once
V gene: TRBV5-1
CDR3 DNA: TGCGCCAGCAGCCTAAACCCGCCCGACAGGGGGCCGGGGGAAAAACTGTTTTTT
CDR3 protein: CASSLNPPDRGPGEKLFF

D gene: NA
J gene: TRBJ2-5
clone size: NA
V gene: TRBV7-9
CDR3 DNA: TGTGCCAGCAACCTAGACAGCCAAGAGACCCAGTACTTC
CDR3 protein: CASNLDSQETQYF

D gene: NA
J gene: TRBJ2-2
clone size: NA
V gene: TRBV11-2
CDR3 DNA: TGTGCCAGCAGGGGCGCGGGTCCCGGGGAGCTGTTTTTT
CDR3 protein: CASRGAGPGELFF

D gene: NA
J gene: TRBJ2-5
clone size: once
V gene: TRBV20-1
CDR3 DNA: TGCAGTCCGGGCCAAGAGACCCAGTACTTC
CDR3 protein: CSPGQETQYF